This T cell receptor (beta chain) was observed in a study of identical twins (dated by TCRdb to the mid-2010s). Looking at the study overall: TCR alpha and beta repertoires from monozygotic twins, unrelated adults of various ages and cord blood were deep-sequenced to test whether fetal clonotypes persist. To rule out contamination, the twin experiments were replicated at different times with different library preparation protocols.

In the case of this clonotype: No antigen is known for it. No quality values exist for individual bases; no much larger clone is one base distant.

Overall study outcomes, separate from this receptor: In monozygotic twins, recombination models systematically underestimated out-of-frame TCR alpha sharing, but the models matched the sharing seen between unrelated individuals. Because the same donors could not be followed over many years, the conclusions relied on cross-sectional statistical analysis. Zero-insertion analyses could be partly confounded by invariant T cells such as MAIT and iNKT, although diverse VJ usage argued against such confounding for most clonotypes. Fewer insertions were carried by abundant cord blood beta clonotypes, a similar but weaker trend appeared in young adult naive repertoires, and no such trend appeared in memory repertoires. Compared with coincidental sharing between unrelated individuals, out-of-frame TCR alpha sequences shared between twins showed an excess of sequences with low generation probability. A weaker excess of twin sharing was found in beta out-of-frame sequences because the signal-to-noise ratio was lowered by fewer shared sequences.

Library creation used 5' RACE. The instrument was an Illumina HiSeq 2000. A universal primer binding site was added through template switching, and the final cDNA carried a unique molecular identifier so that TCR cDNA molecules could be counted accurately. First-strand cDNA for TCR alpha and beta chains was synthesized from specific primers in the conserved constant-segment region. To control for contamination, every cDNA library was double barcoded, receiving both a SMART-Mk sample barcode and Illumina barcodes. TruSeq adapter sequences, together with Illumina sample barcodes, were added in two successive PCR steps. The TCR alpha and beta cDNA libraries were sequenced on the Illumina HiSeq platform using custom primers. The authors' pipeline ran thus. Unique molecular identifiers were extracted from raw reads with MiGEC, and CDR3 positions were determined with MiXCR. For each individual, recombination models were inferred using an EM algorithm with the repgenHMM and IGoR tools. Shared clonotype analysis was performed with the tcR package in R, normalizing sharing by the product of cloneset sizes. Out-of-frame nonproductive sequences were analyzed to study raw recombination free of thymic and clonal selection effects. Using fastp trimming at Q25 and MiXCR clonotype assembly, TCRdb reanalyzed the public sequencing data and kept in-frame beta chains. Here each entry gathers all rows of one CDR3 protein and keeps the most common genes and DNA. These V and J calls derive from TCRdb rather than the authors' analysis. The sample data list some 900,000 distinct CDR3 sequences, and roughly an eighth of these were observed just once. The ten largest clones take up roughly 1.6% of the sample.

Every donor was a healthy Caucasian. Three pairs of female monozygotic twins, all aged roughly 18 to 29 years, were included in the twin cohort. Peripheral blood mononuclear cells were the source from which RNA for the TCR libraries was isolated. This same sample was also taken into another study, of yellow fever vaccine responses in identical twins. That second report states: The authors reported that the T cell response to vaccination in identical twins appeared partly convergent and partly personalized. The study precisely tracked vaccine-responding T cell clones in identical twins.

The sequenced sample consisted of PBMCs. The TCR was taken from a woman under 30 in good health.

CDR3 reads: CATSRDRLEGLQSKGQYF. In nucleotide form, the sequence is TGTGCCACCAGCAGAGATCGGCTGGAGGGGTTGCAATCTAAAGGGCAGTACTTC. The chain employs TRBV15 and TRBJ2-7; possibly the D gene is TRBD2, per 6 matching bases. At the junction V is shortened by 0 bases and J by 9 bases, with 27 bases in between. The CDR3 contains 18 residues, cysteine and phenylalanine counted. The CDR3 DNA has 54 bases and is translated from base 1. Taken from the germline V gene (reference sequence), the CDR1 and CDR2 loops are LNHNV and YYDKDF.